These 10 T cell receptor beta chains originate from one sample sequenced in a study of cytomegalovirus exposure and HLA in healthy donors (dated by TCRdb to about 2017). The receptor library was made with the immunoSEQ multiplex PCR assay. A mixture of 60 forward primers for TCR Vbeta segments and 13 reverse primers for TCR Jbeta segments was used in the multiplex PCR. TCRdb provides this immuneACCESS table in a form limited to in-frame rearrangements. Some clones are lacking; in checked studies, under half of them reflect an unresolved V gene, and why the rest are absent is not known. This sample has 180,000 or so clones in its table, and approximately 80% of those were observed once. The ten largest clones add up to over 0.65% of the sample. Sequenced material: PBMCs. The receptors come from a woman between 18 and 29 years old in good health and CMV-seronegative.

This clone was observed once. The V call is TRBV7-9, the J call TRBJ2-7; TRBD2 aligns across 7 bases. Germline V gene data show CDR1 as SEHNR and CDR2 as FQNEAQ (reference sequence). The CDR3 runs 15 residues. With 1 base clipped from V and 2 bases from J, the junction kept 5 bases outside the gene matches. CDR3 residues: CASSLGSSGTYEQYF. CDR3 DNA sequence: TGTGCCAGCAGCTTAGGCTCTAGCGGTACCTACGAGCAGTACTTC.

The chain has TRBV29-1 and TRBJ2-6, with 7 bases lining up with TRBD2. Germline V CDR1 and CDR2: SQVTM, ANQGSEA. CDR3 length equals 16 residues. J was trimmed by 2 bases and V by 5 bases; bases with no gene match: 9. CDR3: CSVRGMGGTGANVLTF. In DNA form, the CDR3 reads TGCAGCGTTCGTGGGATGGGGGGGACTGGGGCCAACGTCCTGACTTTC.

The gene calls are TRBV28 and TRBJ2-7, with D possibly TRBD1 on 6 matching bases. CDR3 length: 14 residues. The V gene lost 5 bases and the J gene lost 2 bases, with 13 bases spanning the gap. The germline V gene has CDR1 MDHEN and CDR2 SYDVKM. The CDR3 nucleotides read TGTGCCAGCAGTATTCACAGGGCCCCCTACGAGCAGTACTTC. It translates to CASSIHRAPYEQYF.

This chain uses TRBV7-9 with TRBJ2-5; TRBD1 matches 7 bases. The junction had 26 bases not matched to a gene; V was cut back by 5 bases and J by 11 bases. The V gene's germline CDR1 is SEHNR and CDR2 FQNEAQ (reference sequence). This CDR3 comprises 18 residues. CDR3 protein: CASSPEPAGRDRPREQYF. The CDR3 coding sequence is TGTGCCAGCAGCCCCGAACCGGCGGGCCGGGACAGACCTAGGGAGCAGTACTTC.

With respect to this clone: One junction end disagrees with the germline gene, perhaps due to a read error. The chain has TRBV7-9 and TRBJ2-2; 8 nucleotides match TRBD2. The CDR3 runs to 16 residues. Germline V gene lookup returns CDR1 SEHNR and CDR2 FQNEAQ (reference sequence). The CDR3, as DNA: TGTTCCAGCAGCTCTTATAGCGGGACGGTGCACGGGGAGCTGTTTTTT. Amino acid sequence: CSSSSYSGTVHGELFF.

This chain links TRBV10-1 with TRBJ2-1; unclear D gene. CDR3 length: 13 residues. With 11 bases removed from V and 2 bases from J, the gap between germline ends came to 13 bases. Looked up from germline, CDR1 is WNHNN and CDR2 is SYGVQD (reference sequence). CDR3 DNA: TGCGCCGGGCCCCGGAAGGCCTACAATGAGCAGTTCTTC. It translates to CAGPRKAYNEQFF.

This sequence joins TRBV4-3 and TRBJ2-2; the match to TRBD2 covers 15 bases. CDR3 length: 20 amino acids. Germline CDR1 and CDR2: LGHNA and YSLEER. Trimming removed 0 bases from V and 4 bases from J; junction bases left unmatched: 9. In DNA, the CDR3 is TGCGCCAGCAGCCAAGAAAGGACTAGCGGGAGGGACTACCTCACCGGGGAGCTGTTTTTT. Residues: CASSQERTSGRDYLTGELFF.

CDR3 region: CASSSFGGTESTDTQYF. The CDR3 nucleotides read TGTGCCAGCAGCTCATTCGGGGGGACGGAGAGCACAGATACGCAGTATTTT. The chain joins TRBV7-9 to TRBJ2-3; TRBD2 aligns across 7 bases. V trimming: 4 bases; J trimming: 0 bases; junction bases outside the gene matches: 10. Germline CDR1 and CDR2: SEHNR and FQNEAQ (reference sequence). The CDR3 consists of 17 residues.

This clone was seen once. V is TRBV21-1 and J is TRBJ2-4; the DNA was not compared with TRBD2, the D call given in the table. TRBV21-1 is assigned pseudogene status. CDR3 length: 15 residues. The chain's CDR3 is CASSPRMRAKNIQYF. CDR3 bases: TGTGCCAGCAGCCCCCGGATGAGGGCCAAAAACATTCAGTACTTC.

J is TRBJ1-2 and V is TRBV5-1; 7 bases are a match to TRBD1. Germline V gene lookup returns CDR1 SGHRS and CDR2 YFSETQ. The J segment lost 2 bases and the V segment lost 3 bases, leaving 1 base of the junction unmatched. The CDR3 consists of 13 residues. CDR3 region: CASSSTGNYGYTF. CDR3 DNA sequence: TGCGCCAGCAGCTCGACAGGGAACTATGGCTACACCTTC.